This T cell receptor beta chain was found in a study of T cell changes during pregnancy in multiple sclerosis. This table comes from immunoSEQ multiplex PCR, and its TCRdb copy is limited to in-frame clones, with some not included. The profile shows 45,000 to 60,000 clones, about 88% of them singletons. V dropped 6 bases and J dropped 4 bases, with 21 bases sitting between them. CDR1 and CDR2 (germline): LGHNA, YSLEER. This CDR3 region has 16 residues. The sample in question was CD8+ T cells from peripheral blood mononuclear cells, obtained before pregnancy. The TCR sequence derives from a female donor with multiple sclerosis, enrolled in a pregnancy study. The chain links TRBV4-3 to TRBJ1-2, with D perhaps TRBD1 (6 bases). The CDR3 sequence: CASRPGSGATLYGYTF. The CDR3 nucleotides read TGCGCCAGCAGACCCGGGTCAGGGGCTACCCTCTATGGCTACACCTTC.